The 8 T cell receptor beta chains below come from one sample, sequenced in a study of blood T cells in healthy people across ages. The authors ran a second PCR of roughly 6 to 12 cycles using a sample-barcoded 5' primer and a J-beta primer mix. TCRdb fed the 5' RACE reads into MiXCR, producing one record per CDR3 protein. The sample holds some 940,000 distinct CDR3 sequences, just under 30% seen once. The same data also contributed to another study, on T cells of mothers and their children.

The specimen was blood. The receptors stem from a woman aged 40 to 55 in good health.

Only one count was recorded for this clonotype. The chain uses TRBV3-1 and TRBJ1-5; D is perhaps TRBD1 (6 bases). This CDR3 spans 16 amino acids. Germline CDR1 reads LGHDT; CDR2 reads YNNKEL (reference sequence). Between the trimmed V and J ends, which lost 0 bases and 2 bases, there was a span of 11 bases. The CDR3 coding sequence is TGTGCCAGCAGCCAAGATCCCAGGGGAGGCAATCAGCCCCAGCATTTT. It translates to CASSQDPRGGNQPQHF.

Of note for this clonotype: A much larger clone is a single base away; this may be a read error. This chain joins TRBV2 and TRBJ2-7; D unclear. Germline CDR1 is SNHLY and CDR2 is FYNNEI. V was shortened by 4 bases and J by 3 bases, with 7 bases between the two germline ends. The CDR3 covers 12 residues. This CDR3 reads CASSAGCYEQYF. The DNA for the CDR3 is TGTGCCAGCAGTGCAGGATGCTACGAGCAGTACTTC.

DNA for the CDR3: TGTGCCAGCAGTGAACTACAGGGGGGCTACGAGCAGTACTTC. Translation: CASSELQGGYEQYF. The chain is built from TRBV2 and TRBJ2-7; 8 bases agree with TRBD1. Unmatched junction bases numbered 3, after V lost 2 bases and J lost 3 bases. Germline-derived CDR1 and CDR2 are SNHLY and FYNNEI. The CDR3 spans 14 residues.

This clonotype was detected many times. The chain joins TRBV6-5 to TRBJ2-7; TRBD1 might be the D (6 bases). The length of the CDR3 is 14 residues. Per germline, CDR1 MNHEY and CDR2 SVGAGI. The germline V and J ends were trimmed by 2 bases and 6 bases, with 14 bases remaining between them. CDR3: CASSYGQGTSEQYF. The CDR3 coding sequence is TGTGCCAGCAGTTACGGGCAGGGGACAAGCGAGCAGTACTTC.

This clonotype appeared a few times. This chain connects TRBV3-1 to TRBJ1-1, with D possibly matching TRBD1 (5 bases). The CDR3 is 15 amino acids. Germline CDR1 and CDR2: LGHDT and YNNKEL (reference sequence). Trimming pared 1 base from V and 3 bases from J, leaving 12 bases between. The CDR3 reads CASSQGQIVYTEAFF. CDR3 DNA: TGTGCCAGCAGCCAAGGACAGATCGTCTACACTGAAGCTTTCTTT. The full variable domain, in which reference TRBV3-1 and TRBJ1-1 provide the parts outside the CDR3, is DTAVSQTPKYLVTQMGNDKSIKCEQNLGHDTMYWYKQDSKKFLKIMFSYNNKELIINETVPNRFSPKSPDKAHLNLHINSLELGDSAVYFCASSQGQIVYTEAFFGQGTRLTVV.

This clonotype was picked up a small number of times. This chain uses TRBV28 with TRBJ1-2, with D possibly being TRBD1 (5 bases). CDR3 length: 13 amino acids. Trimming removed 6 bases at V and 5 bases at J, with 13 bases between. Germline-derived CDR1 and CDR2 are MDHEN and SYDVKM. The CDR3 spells CASRNDGGYGYTF. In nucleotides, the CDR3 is TGTGCCAGCAGAAACGACGGGGGTTATGGCTACACCTTC.

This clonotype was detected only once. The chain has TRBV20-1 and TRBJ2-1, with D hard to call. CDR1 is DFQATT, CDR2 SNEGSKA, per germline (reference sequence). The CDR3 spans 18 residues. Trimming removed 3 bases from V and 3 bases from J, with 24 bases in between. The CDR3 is CSASLSRPGSGFYNEQFF. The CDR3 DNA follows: TGCAGTGCTAGCTTAAGTCGGCCAGGTTCTGGTTTCTACAATGAGCAGTTCTTC.

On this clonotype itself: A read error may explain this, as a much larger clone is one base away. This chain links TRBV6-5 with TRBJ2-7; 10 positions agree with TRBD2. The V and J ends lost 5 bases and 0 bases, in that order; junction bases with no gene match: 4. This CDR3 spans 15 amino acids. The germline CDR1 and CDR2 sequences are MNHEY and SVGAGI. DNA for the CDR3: TGTGCCAGCAGTATGCTAGCGGGGGTCTCCTACGAGCAGTACTTC. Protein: CASSMLAGVSYEQYF.